This T cell receptor (beta chain) originates from a study of blood T cell repertoires in COVID-19. Study background: The origin of the acute and convalescent COVID-19 samples was the United States, Italy and Spain. Sources were T cells, B-cell-depleted T cells, or PBMCs; the material itself was cDNA or gDNA.

The germline V gene has CDR1 KGHDR and CDR2 SFDVKD. Losses at the gene ends were 0 bases for V and 4 bases for J; bases not matched to a gene: 8. The CDR3 runs to 17 residues. In the authors' methods: Quantification of nucleated cells was approximated via reference gene primer amplification. Only in-frame clones appear in the TCRdb table, and some are missing; sequencing was by immunoSEQ multiplex PCR. The DNA gave D and trimming, while V, J and clone size come from that table. The table records approximately 260,000 clones, under 90% of them present only once. This clonotype was sampled from a man aged 50 to 59 with acute or convalescent COVID-19. The sequencing sample was made of peripheral blood. V usage is TRBV24-1 and J usage is TRBJ1-5, with TRBD1 identical over 7 bases. The DNA for the CDR3 is TGTGCCACCAGTGATTTGAGGGACAGCTTACTTAATCAGCCCCAGCATTTT. It encodes CATSDLRDSLLNQPQHF.